The entry below gives a single T cell receptor beta chain sequence along with its context. Authors of the study amplified TCR beta CDR3 regions from RNA transcripts. First-round RT-PCR with HTBI primers amplified the TCR CDR3 region. TCRdb used MiXCR to reprocess the multiplex PCR reads, holding one entry per CDR3 protein. The data hold some 600,000 distinct CDR3 sequences, with roughly 13% observed a single time. The CDR3 length is 16 residues. Germline lookup yields CDR1 MNHNS and CDR2 SASEGT. V gave up 6 bases and J gave up 5 bases, with 22 bases separating them. These data come from a study of T cells in Graves' hyperthyroidism and ophthalmopathy.

The chain couples TRBV6-1 to TRBJ1-2, with unresolved D. The receptor was isolated from a woman in her twenties or thirties with Graves' hyperthyroidism that later progressed to Graves' ophthalmopathy. The sample was blood. CDR3 DNA sequence: TGTGCCAGCAGCCTCAACCCCTCTCCTACAGAGTATGGCTACACCTTC. Its protein is CASSLNPSPTEYGYTF.